A single T cell receptor (beta chain) is shown here with its context. Per the original data handling: Scientists estimated how many nucleated cells there were by amplifying reference gene primers. Assay used: immunoSEQ multiplex PCR; TCRdb lists only in-frame clones, some missing. From that table come the V and J calls and clone size; the DNA was used to work out D and trimming. The top ten hold over 1.5% of the sample, which has more than 140,000 clones, 88% seen once. This sample stems from a study of blood T cell repertoires in COVID-19. The overall study: Italy, Spain and the United States were the sources of the convalescent and acute COVID-19 samples. Sources were T cells, B-cell-depleted T cells, or PBMCs; the material itself was cDNA or gDNA.

Trimming pared 2 bases from V and 4 bases from J, leaving 7 bases between. This CDR3 has 13 amino acids. CDR1 is SGHRS, CDR2 YFSETQ, per germline. Input material: peripheral blood. The source is a woman aged 55-75 years with acute or convalescent COVID-19. V gene TRBV5-1 combines with J gene TRBJ1-5; D possibly corresponds to TRBD1 (5 bases). CDR3 in amino acids: CASSFGGNQPQHF. CDR3 nucleotide sequence: TGCGCCAGCAGCTTTGGGGGGAATCAGCCCCAGCATTTT.